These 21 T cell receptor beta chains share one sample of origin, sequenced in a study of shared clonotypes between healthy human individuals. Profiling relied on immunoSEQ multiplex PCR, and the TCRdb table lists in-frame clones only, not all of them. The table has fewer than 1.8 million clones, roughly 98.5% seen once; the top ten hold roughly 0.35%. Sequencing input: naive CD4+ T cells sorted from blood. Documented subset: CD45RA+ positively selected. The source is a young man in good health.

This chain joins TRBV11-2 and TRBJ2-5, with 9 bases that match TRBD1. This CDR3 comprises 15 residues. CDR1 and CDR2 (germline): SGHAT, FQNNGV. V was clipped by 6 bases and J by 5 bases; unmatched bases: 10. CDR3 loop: CASSHRGRQGETQYF. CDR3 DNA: TGTGCCAGCAGTCACAGGGGGCGCCAGGGTGAGACCCAGTACTTC.

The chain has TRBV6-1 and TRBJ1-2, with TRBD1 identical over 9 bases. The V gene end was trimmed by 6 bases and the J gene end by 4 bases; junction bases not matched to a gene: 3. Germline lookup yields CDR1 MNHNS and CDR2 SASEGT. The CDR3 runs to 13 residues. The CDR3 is CASRAGQGYGYTF. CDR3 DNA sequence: TGTGCCAGCAGGGCGGGACAGGGCTATGGCTACACCTTC.

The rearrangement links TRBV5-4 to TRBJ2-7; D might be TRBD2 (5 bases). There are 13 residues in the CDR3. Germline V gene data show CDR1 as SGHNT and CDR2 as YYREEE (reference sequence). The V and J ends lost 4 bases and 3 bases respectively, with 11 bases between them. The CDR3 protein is CASSLPGDYEQYF. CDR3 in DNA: TGTGCCAGCAGCCTCCCCGGGGACTACGAGCAGTACTTC.

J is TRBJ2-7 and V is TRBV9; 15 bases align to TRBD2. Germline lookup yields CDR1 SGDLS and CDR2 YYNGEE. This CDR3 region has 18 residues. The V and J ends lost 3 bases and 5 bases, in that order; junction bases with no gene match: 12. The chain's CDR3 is CASSASSGLAGGSHEQYF. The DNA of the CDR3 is TGTGCCAGCAGCGCGAGTAGTGGACTAGCGGGAGGGAGCCACGAGCAGTACTTC.

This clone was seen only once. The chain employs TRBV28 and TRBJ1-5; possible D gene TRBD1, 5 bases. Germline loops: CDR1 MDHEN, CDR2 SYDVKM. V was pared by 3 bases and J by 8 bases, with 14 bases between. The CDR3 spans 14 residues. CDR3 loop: CASSFGGILEPQHF. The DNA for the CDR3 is TGTGCCAGCAGTTTTGGGGGGATACTCGAGCCCCAGCATTTT.

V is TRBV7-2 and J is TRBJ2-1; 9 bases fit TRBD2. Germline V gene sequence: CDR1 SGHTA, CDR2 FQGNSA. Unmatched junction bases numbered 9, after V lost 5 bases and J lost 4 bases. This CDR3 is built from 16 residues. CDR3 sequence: CASSPGGGRGYNEQFF. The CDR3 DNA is TGTGCCAGCAGCCCCGGGGGCGGGAGGGGTTACAATGAGCAGTTCTTC.

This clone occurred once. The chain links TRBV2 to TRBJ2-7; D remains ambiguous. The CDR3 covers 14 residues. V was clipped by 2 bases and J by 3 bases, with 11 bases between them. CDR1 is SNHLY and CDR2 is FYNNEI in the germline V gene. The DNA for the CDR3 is TGTGCCAGCAGTGAACGGGCAGCGAACTACGAGCAGTACTTC. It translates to CASSERAANYEQYF.

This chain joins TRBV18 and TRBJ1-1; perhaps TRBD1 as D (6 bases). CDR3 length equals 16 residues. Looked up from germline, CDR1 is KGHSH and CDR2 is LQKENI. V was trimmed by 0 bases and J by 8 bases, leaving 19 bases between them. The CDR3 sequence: CASSPPSRYTGSEAFF. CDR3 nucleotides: TGTGCCAGCTCACCACCCTCCAGATACACAGGGTCGGAAGCTTTCTTT.

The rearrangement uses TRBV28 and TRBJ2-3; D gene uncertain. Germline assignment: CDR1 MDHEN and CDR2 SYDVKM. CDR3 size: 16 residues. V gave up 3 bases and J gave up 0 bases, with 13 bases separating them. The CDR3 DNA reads TGTGCCAGCAGTTTCGGTGAAACTCTTAGCACAGATACGCAGTATTTT. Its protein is CASSFGETLSTDTQYF.

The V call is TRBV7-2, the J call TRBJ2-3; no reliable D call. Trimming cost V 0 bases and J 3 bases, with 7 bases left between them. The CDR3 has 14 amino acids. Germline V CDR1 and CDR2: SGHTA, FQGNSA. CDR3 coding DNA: TGTGCCAGCAGCTTAGCGGGAACTACAGATACGCAGTATTTT. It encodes CASSLAGTTDTQYF.

Written as DNA, the CDR3 is TGTGCCAGCAGCCAAGACTATGCAGGGGGGGACACTGAAGCTTTCTTT. This sequence encodes CASSQDYAGGDTEAFF. The chain employs TRBV4-2 and TRBJ1-1, with 7 bases that match TRBD1. The CDR3 totals 16 residues. The germline V gene has CDR1 LGHNA and CDR2 YNFKEQ. V lost 0 bases and J lost 3; bases outside the gene matches: 7.

CDR3 amino acids: CASSYPQGNTEAFF. The DNA for the CDR3 is TGTGCCAGCAGTTACCCACAGGGGAACACTGAAGCTTTCTTT. V gene TRBV28 combines with J gene TRBJ1-1; TRBD1 might be the D (6 bases). Germline V gene lookup returns CDR1 MDHEN and CDR2 SYDVKM. This CDR3 has 14 residues. Trimming pared 4 bases from V and 1 base from J, leaving 10 bases between.

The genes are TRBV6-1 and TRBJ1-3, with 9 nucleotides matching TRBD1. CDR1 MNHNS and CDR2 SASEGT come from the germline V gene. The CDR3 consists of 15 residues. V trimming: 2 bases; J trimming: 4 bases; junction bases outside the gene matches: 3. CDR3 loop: CASSEYRGLGNTIYF. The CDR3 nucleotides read TGTGCCAGCAGTGAATACAGGGGGCTAGGAAACACCATATATTTT.

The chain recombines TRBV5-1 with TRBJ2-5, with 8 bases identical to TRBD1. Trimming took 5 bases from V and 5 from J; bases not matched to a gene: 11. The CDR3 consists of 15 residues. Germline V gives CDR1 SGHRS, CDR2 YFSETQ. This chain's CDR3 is CASRRAGGAGETQYF. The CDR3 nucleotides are TGCGCCAGCAGGAGAGCAGGGGGCGCGGGTGAGACCCAGTACTTC.

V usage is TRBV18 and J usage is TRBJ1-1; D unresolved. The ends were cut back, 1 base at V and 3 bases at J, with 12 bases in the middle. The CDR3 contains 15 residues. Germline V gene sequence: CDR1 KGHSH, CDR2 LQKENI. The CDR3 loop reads CASSPQVVRDTEAFF. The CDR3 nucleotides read TGTGCCAGCTCACCACAGGTCGTCCGGGACACTGAAGCTTTCTTT.

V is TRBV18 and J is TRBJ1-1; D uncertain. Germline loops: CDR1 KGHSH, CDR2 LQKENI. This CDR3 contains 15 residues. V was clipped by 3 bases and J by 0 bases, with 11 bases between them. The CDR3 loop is CASSPLETMNTEAFF. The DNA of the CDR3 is TGTGCCAGCTCACCCCTAGAAACCATGAACACTGAAGCTTTCTTT.

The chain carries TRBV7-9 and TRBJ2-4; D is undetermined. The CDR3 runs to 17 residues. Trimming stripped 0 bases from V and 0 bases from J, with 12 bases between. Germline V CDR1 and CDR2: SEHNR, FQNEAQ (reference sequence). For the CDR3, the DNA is TGTGCCAGCAGCTTAGCGCGTACGGAACTAGCCAAAAACATTCAGTACTTC. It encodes CASSLARTELAKNIQYF.

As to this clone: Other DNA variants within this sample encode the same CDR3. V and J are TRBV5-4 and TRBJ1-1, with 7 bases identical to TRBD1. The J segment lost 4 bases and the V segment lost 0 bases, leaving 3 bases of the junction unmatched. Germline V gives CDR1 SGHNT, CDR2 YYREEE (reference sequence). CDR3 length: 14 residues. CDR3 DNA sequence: TGTGCCAGCAGCTTGGGCGCAGGGGGCACTGAAGCTTTCTTT. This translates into CASSLGAGGTEAFF.

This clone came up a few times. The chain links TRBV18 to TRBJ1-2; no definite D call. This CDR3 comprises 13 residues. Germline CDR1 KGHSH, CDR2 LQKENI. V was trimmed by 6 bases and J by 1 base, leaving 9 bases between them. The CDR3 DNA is TGTGCCAGCTCCCCTCACAGTAACTATGGCTACACCTTC. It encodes CASSPHSNYGYTF.

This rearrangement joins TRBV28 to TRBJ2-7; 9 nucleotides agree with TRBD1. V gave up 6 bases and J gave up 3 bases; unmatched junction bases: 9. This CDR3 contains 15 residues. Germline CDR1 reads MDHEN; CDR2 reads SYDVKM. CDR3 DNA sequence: TGTGCCAGCAGCCGAGGACAGGGGAAGGACTACGAGCAGTACTTC. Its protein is CASSRGQGKDYEQYF.

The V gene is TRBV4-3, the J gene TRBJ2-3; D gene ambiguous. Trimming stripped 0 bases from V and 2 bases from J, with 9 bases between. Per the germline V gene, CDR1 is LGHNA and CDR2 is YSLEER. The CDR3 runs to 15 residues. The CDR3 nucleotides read TGCGCCAGCAGCCAAGAGATTCGACTCACAGATACGCAGTATTTT. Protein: CASSQEIRLTDTQYF.